The sequence of this TCR beta chain was determined in a study of T-cell reconstitution after alpha-beta-depleted transplantation in children. Notes on the study in general: Expanded graft clones numbering several hundred reportedly gave rise to alpha-beta T cells about two months after transplant. Surviving recipient T cells and thymic progenitors accounted for the high day-60 TCRbeta diversity observed in some patients. One year after transplant, T-cell counts and diversity came mostly from newly produced T cells.

V was trimmed by 5 bases and J by 9 bases, leaving 14 bases between them. Germline V gene lookup returns CDR1 SGHTA and CDR2 FQGTGA. The CDR3 runs 13 residues. This sample's TCRbeta library carried unique molecular identifier barcodes. TCRdb used MiXCR to reprocess the PCR reads, holding one entry per CDR3 protein. The table records roughly 300,000 distinct CDR3 sequences, 11% of them present only once. For this clonotype: Antigen unknown.

The starting material was peripheral blood, obtained 180 days after TCRalphabeta/CD19-depleted stem cell transplant. The chain carries TRBV7-3 and TRBJ2-1; D gene ambiguous. The origin of this receptor is a male patient between 2 and 15 years old who had a stem cell transplant for chronic granulomatous disease, so the T cells may come from the graft donor. DNA of the CDR3: TGTGCCAGCAGCCGGACCCCCCTGGGTGAGCAGTTCTTC. Its protein is CASSRTPLGEQFF.